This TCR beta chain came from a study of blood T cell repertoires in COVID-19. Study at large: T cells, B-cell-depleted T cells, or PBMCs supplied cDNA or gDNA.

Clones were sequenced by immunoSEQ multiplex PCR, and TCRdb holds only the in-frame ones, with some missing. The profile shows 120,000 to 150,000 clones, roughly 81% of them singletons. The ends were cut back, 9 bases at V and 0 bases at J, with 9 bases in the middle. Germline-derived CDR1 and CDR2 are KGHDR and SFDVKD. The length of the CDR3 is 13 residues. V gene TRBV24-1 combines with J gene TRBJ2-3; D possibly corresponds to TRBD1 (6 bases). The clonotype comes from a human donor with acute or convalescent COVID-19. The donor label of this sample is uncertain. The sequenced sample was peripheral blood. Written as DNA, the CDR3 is TGTGCCACCGCGGACAGTAGCACAGATACGCAGTATTTT. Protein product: CATADSSTDTQYF.